The clone carrying this T cell receptor beta chain has just one count. The study recruited exposed participants who had met a COVID-19 case within 2 weeks before entry. The sample originates from a study of blood T cell repertoires in COVID-19. Study details: Researchers got acute and convalescent COVID-19 samples from the United States, Italy and Spain.

CDR3 length equals 12 residues. V was pared by 8 bases and J by 8 bases, with 15 bases between. As processed by the authors: From reference gene primer amplification, estimates of nucleated cell counts were derived. Measured with immunoSEQ multiplex PCR; TCRdb has only the in-frame clones, and not every one. That table is the source of V, J and clone size, and D and trimming were worked out from the DNA. The table lists hundreds of thousands of clones, about 83% of them singletons. This clonotype was obtained from a woman in her forties or fifties who had been exposed to COVID-19. The chain recombines TRBV12-3 or TRBV12-4 with TRBJ1-2; D not resolved. The sample consisted of PBMCs or T cells enriched from blood (not recorded which). The CDR3 is CASFGPLRGYTF. The DNA for the CDR3 is TGTGCCAGCTTTGGTCCGCTACGGGGCTACACCTTC.